This paragraph covers one T cell receptor beta chain sequence. Its matching antigen is unknown. The CDR3 extends over 17 amino acids. Germline V gene data show CDR1 as SGHTA and CDR2 as FQGNSA. Trimming removed 5 bases at V and 4 bases at J, with 24 bases between. Terminally differentiated effector memory CD45RA+ cells were excluded by CCR7 positive selection of CD45RO-negative cells. The authors distributed each subset's genomic DNA evenly over several immunoSEQ plates. Some clones are missing from TCRdb's copy, which holds only in-frame ones; the method was immunoSEQ multiplex PCR. Of about 2 million clones detected, about 95% appear once; the ten largest clones hold 0.9% to 1.4%. The data were taken from a study of shared clonotypes between healthy human individuals. Study conclusions and caveats: The authors expected sequencing depth to affect clonotype sharing among donors. Clonotype sharing across several donors was observed for around 4.5% of naive CD4 clonotypes.

What was sequenced was naive CD8+ T cells sorted from blood. This chain links TRBV7-2 with TRBJ2-7; tentatively, D is TRBD1 or TRBD2 (6 bases each). This receptor was obtained from a man aged 18 to 29 in good health. CDR3 sequence (DNA): TGTGCCAGCAGCCTTGGCCTCTACAGGGAGGAGGGTTACGAGCAGTACTTC. Its protein product is CASSLGLYREEGYEQYF.